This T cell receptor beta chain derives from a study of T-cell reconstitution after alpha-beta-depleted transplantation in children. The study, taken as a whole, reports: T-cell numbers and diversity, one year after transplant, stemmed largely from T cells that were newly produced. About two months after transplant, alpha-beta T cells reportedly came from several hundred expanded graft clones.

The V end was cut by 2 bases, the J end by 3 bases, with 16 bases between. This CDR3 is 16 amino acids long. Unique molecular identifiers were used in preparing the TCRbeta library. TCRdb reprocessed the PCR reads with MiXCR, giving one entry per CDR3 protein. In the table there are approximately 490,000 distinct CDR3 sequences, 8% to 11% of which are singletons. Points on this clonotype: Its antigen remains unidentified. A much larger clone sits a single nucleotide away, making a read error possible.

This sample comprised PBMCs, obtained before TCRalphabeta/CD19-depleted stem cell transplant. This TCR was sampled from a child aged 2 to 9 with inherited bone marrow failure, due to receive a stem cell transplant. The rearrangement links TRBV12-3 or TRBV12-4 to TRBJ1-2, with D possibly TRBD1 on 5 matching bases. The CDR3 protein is CASSLKTGDSYYGYTF. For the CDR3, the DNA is TGTGCCAGCAGTTTAAAAACAGGCGACTCTTACTATGGCTACACCTTC.